The clone carrying this T cell receptor (beta chain) occurred many times. These data belong to a study of spatial heterogeneity in lung cancer. Across the whole study: Detected beta-chain sequences consistently exceeded alpha-chain sequences.

Time point: blood at routine non-recurrence follow-up after resection. TCRs were sequenced from unsorted whole RNA of tumor, nontumor lung or PBMC. From the 5' RACE reads, TCRdb called clonotypes with MiXCR, one entry per CDR3 protein. The sample consists of about 120,000 distinct CDR3 sequences, roughly an eighth of them appearing once. Here the sequenced sample was PBMCs, taken at follow-up. The receptor comes from a male donor with early-stage non-small cell lung cancer.

Written as DNA, the CDR3 is TGTGCCAGCAGCTACAGGGGTAACTACAATGAGCAGTTCTTC. This encodes CASSYRGNYNEQFF. The chain couples TRBV11-1 to TRBJ2-1; 7 bases map to TRBD1. The CDR3 spans 14 residues. The V segment lost 4 bases and the J segment 3 bases; nucleotides outside the gene matches: 3. Per germline, CDR1 SGHAT and CDR2 FQDESV (reference sequence). The full variable domain, its missing parts supplied by reference TRBV11-1 and TRBJ2-1, is EAEVAQSPRYKITEKSQAVAFWCDPISGHATLYWYRQILGQGPELLVQFQDESVVDDSQLPKDRFSAERLKGVDSTLKIQPAELGDSAMYLCASSYRGNYNEQFFGPGTRLTVL.